Listed here are 20 T cell receptor beta chains from one sample, sequenced in a study of CD8+ T cells in alopecia areata. Following RNA extraction, reverse transcription yielded cDNA that acted as the sequencing template. Assay used: immunoSEQ multiplex PCR; TCRdb lists only in-frame clones, some missing. The table lists hundreds of thousands of clones, 30% to 40% of them singletons. Indicated treatment: oral pan-JAK inhibitor, 5-10 mg twice daily. This material consisted of CD4+ T cells sorted from blood, taken around week 31, from a patient treated with tofacitinib. The receptors here all came from a human donor with alopecia areata.

This clone was seen a few times. The CDR3 loop is CASSRRRQGGGNQPQHF. The CDR3 DNA follows: TGTGCCAGCAGCCGCCGTAGACAGGGGGGTGGTAATCAGCCCCAGCATTTT. The chain links TRBV13 to TRBJ1-5; TRBD1 matches 9 bases. The germline gives CDR1 PRHDT, CDR2 FYEKMQ (reference sequence). The CDR3 is 17 amino acids. Losses at the gene ends were 5 bases for V and 4 bases for J; bases not matched to a gene: 12.

The chain uses TRBV19 and TRBJ2-5, with 10 bases identical to TRBD1. Germline-derived CDR1 and CDR2 are LNHDA and SQIVND (reference sequence). V lost 4 bases to trimming and J lost 7 bases; unmatched junction nucleotides: 3. The CDR3 runs to 13 residues. The CDR3 DNA follows: TGTGCCAGTAGTAAGGGACAGGGGTTGACCCAGTACTTC. Its protein is CASSKGQGLTQYF.

V usage is TRBV7-6 and J usage is TRBJ2-5; D remains unclear. Germline lookup yields CDR1 SGHVS and CDR2 FNYEAQ. The germline V and J ends were trimmed by 1 base and 3 bases, with 9 bases remaining between them. This CDR3 has 14 residues. The CDR3 spells CASSLGRNKETQYF. CDR3 sequence (DNA): TGTGCCAGCAGCTTAGGACGGAATAAAGAGACCCAGTACTTC. The full variable domain, rest sourced from reference TRBV7-6 and TRBJ2-5, is GAGVSQSPRYKVTKRGQDVALRCDPISGHVSLYWYRQALGQGPEFLTYFNYEAQQDKSGLPNDRFSAERPEGSISTLTIQRTEQRDSAMYRCASSLGRNKETQYFGPGTRLLVL.

The genes are TRBV29-1 and TRBJ2-3; D uncertain. The CDR3 extends over 13 amino acids. Trimming took off 4 bases at V and 8 bases at J, with 16 bases between the two ends. Germline CDR1 and CDR2: SQVTM and ANQGSEA. This CDR3 reads CSVGTRLVGTQYF. As DNA, the CDR3 is TGCAGCGTTGGCACAAGACTTGTGGGTACGCAGTATTTT.

The gene calls are TRBV2 and TRBJ1-2; 7 positions match TRBD1. Germline V CDR1 and CDR2: SNHLY, FYNNEI. The CDR3 runs 12 residues. V shed 5 bases and J 5 bases; nucleotides not matched to a gene: 2. The CDR3 DNA sequence: TGTGCCAGCAGTACAGGGGATTATGGCTACACCTTC. Its protein product is CASSTGDYGYTF.

The CDR3 sequence: CSVERRQGGDEQYF. DNA for the CDR3: TGCAGCGTTGAAAGAAGGCAGGGTGGCGACGAGCAGTACTTC. The chain couples TRBV29-1 to TRBJ2-7; TRBD1 is a possible D gene (5 bases). The CDR3 spans 14 residues. V dropped 2 bases and J dropped 5 bases, with 16 bases sitting between them. In germline, CDR1 is SQVTM, CDR2 ANQGSEA.

This clone was seen ten or more times. The CDR3 DNA follows: TGCGCCAGCAGCCTAGGACAGGGTCAGGGTACGCAGTATTTT. This codes for CASSLGQGQGTQYF. This sequence joins TRBV5-1 and TRBJ2-3; 8 bases align to TRBD1. The CDR3 length is 14 residues. Germline values: CDR1 SGHRS, CDR2 YFSETQ. V lost 4 bases and J lost 8; bases outside the gene matches: 9.

The genes are TRBV4-1 and TRBJ1-2, with unresolved D. Trimming stripped 0 bases from V and 0 bases from J, with 8 bases between. Germline-derived CDR1 and CDR2 are MGHRA and YSYEKL. The CDR3 spans 15 residues. The CDR3 coding sequence is TGCGCCAGCAGCCAAGAGGCAAGGACTAACTATGGCTACACCTTC. Its protein is CASSQEARTNYGYTF.

The chain is built from TRBV19 and TRBJ2-1, with 9 bases fitting TRBD1. Germline assignment: CDR1 LNHDA and CDR2 SQIVND (reference sequence). J lost 3 bases, V lost 4 bases, and 4 bases had no gene match. The CDR3 is made up of 15 amino acids. CDR3 amino acids: CASSTGQGGYNEQFF. In DNA form, the CDR3 reads TGTGCCAGTAGTACGGGACAGGGAGGCTACAATGAGCAGTTCTTC.

V usage is TRBV23-1 and J usage is TRBJ1-1; D gene uncertain. TRBV23-1 counts as an open reading frame of uncertain function. V lost 11 bases and J lost 4, with 23 bases in between. The CDR3 totals 15 residues. For the CDR3, the DNA is TGCGCCCCCTGGGAACTGGGGAACCAAAGCACTGAAGCTTTCTTT. Translating it yields CAPWELGNQSTEAFF.

This clone occurred a few times. The CDR3 sequence: CASSPSIGLVNTGELFF. The CDR3 DNA is TGCGCCAGCAGCCCCTCTATAGGACTAGTCAACACCGGGGAGCTGTTTTTT. This chain uses TRBV5-1 with TRBJ2-2; TRBD2 aligns across 7 bases. With V trimmed by 4 bases and J by 2 bases, 11 bases remained unmatched. The CDR3 loop spans 17 amino acids. Germline V CDR1 and CDR2: SGHRS, YFSETQ. Full variable domain (missing parts from reference TRBV5-1 and TRBJ2-2): KAGVTQTPRYLIKTRGQQVTLSCSPISGHRSVSWYQQTPGQGLQFLFEYFSETQRNKGNFPGRFSGRQFSNSRSEMNVSTLELGDSALYLCASSPSIGLVNTGELFFGEGSRLTVL.

This rearrangement joins TRBV11-2 to TRBJ2-7, with D tentatively TRBD2 (5 bases). The CDR3 length is 16 residues. The germline V and J ends were trimmed by 3 bases and 7 bases, with 22 bases remaining between them. The germline V gene encodes CDR1 SGHAT and CDR2 FQNNGV. DNA for the CDR3: TGTGCCAGCAGCTTCGAGGGAATGCTACGGACTGAAGAGCAGTACTTC. The encoded protein is CASSFEGMLRTEEQYF. The full variable domain, with the rest looked up from reference TRBV11-2 and TRBJ2-7, is EAGVAQSPRYKIIEKRQSVAFWCNPISGHATLYWYQQILGQGPKLLIQFQNNGVVDDSQLPKDRFSAERLKGVDSTLKIQPAKLEDSAVYLCASSFEGMLRTEEQYFGPGTRLTVT.

This clone has just one count. The J gene is TRBJ2-3, the V gene TRBV29-1; no clear D. The CDR3 runs to 14 residues. Germline V gene data show CDR1 as SQVTM and CDR2 as ANQGSEA. Trimming left V 4 bases short and J 2 bases short, with 13 bases between. The CDR3 DNA follows: TGCAGCGTTGGCCCCCGGCTGATCACAGATACGCAGTATTTT. As protein: CSVGPRLITDTQYF.

Details on this clone: The germline gene is not matched at one end of the junction; a read error may be the cause. CDR3: CAWSVRLAGGLLVF. The CDR3 bases are TGTGCCTGGAGTGTACGATTAGCGGGAGGGCTTTTGGTCTTC. V gene TRBV30 combines with J gene TRBJ2-1; TRBD2 matches at 11 bases. CDR3 length: 14 amino acids. Germline CDR1 reads GTSNPN; CDR2 reads SVGIG (reference sequence). The full variable domain, completed using reference TRBV30 and TRBJ2-1, is SQTIHQWPATLVQPVGSPLSLECTVEGTSNPNLYWYRQAAGRGLQLLFYSVGIGQISSEVPQNLSASRPQDRQFILSSKKLLLSDSGFYLCAWSVRLAGGLLVFGPGTRLTVL.

This clone has more than one count but fewer than ten. The gene calls are TRBV6-5 and TRBJ2-3; tentatively, D is TRBD1 (5 bases). CDR1 and CDR2 (germline): MNHEY, SVGAGI. V lost 4 bases and J lost 1, with 6 bases in between. This CDR3 is 13 amino acids long. For the CDR3, the DNA is TGTGCCAGCAGTTCACAGGGCACAGATACGCAGTATTTT. It specifies CASSSQGTDTQYF.

J is TRBJ2-5 and V is TRBV7-9; no clear D gene. The ends were cut back, 9 bases at V and 2 bases at J, with 13 bases in the middle. Germline CDR1 reads SEHNR; CDR2 reads FQNEAQ (reference sequence). The CDR3 is 13 residues long. In DNA, the CDR3 is TGTGCCAGTTCCTTGGGCGGTCAAGAGACCCAGTACTTC. Translation: CASSLGGQETQYF. Looking up the rest from reference TRBV7-9 and TRBJ2-5 gives the full variable domain: DTGVSQNPRHKITKRGQNVTFRCDPISEHNRLYWYRQTLGQGPEFLTYFQNEAQLEKSRLLSDRFSAERPKGSFSTLEIQRTEQGDSAMYLCASSLGGQETQYFGPGTRLLVL.

CDR3 sequence (DNA): TGCGCCAGCAGCCGGAGACAGGGCCCATGGGCCACCTACGAGCAGTACTTC. As protein: CASSRRQGPWATYEQYF. The chain combines TRBV5-1 with TRBJ2-7, with TRBD1 identical over 7 bases. V was pared by 4 bases and J by 2 bases, with 15 bases of the junction left unmatched. Looked up from germline, CDR1 is SGHRS and CDR2 is YFSETQ. This CDR3 comprises 17 residues.

The chain employs TRBV7-8 and TRBJ2-3, with a tentative D call TRBD2 (6 bases). Germline CDR1 is SGHVS and CDR2 is FQNEAQ. The CDR3 runs 13 residues. Trimming stripped 6 bases from V and 5 bases from J, with 12 bases between. CDR3 region: CASSQSGGDTQYF. CDR3 bases: TGTGCCAGCAGTCAGTCCGGGGGAGATACGCAGTATTTT.

The chain combines TRBV25-1 with TRBJ2-2, with 8 bases lining up with TRBD1. V shed 4 bases, J shed 6 bases, and the junction held 7 bases outside the gene matches. From germline, CDR1 is MGHDK and CDR2 SYGVNS. The length of the CDR3 is 15 residues. In DNA, the CDR3 is TGTGCCAGCAGTGCGGACAGGGCTTTGCCCGGGGAGCTGTTTTTT. Its protein product is CASSADRALPGELFF.

This clone occurred a few times. This chain uses TRBV19 with TRBJ1-2; D is unresolved. Between the trimmed V and J ends, which lost 8 bases and 4 bases, there was a span of 11 bases. The V gene's germline CDR1 is LNHDA and CDR2 SQIVND (reference sequence). There are 12 residues in the CDR3. DNA of the CDR3: TGTGCCAGTCGTTTCGGGGTCTATGGCTACACCTTC. Protein product: CASRFGVYGYTF.